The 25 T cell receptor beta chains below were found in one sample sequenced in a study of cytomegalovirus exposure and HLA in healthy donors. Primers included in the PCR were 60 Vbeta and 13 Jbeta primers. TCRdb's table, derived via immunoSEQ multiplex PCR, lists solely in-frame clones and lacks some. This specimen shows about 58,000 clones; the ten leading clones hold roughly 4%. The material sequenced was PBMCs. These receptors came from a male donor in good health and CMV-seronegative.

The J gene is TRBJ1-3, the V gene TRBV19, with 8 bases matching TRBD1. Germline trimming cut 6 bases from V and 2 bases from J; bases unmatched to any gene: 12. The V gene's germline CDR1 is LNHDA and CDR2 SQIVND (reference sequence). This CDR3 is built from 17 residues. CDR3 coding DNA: TGTGCCAGTAGAAGGATACCCGTGACAGGGGCTGGAAACACCATATATTTT. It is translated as CASRRIPVTGAGNTIYF.

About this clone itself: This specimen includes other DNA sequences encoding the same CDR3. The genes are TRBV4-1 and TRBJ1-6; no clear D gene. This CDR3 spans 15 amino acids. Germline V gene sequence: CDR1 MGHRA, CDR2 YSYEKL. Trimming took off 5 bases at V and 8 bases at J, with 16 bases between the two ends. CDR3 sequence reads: CASSRLGSPDSPLHF. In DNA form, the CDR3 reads TGCGCCAGCAGCAGACTTGGAAGCCCCGATTCACCCCTCCACTTT.

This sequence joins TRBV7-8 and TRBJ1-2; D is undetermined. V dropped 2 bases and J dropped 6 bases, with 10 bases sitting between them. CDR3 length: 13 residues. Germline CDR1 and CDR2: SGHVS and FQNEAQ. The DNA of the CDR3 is TGTGCCAGCAGCTTAACGAGGGAACATGGCTACACCTTC. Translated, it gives CASSLTREHGYTF.

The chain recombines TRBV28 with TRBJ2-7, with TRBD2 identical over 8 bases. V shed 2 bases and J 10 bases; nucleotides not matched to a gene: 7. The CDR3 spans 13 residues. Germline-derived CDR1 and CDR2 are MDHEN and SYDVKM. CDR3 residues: CASSLGGGGSQYF. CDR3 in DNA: TGTGCCAGCAGTTTAGGGGGCGGGGGGTCTCAGTACTTC.

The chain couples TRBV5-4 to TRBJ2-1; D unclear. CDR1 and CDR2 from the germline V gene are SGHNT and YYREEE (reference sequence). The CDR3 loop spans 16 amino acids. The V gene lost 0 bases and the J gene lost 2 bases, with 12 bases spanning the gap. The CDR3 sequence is CASSLDRAQPYNEQFF. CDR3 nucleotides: TGTGCCAGCAGCTTGGACAGAGCACAGCCCTACAATGAGCAGTTCTTC. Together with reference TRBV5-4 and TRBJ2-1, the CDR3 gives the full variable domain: ETGVTQSPTHLIKTRGQQVTLRCSSQSGHNTVSWYQQALGQGPQFIFQYYREEENGRGNFPPRFSGLQFPNYSSELNVNALELDDSALYLCASSLDRAQPYNEQFFGPGTRLTVL.

CDR3 protein: CAWSVPRQSAYEQYF. The CDR3 nucleotides read TGTGCCTGGAGTGTTCCGAGACAGTCCGCCTACGAGCAGTACTTC. The rearrangement joins TRBV30 to TRBJ2-7; tentatively, D is TRBD1 (5 bases). CDR1 is GTSNPN, CDR2 SVGIG, per germline (reference sequence). Trimming cost V 0 bases and J 2 bases, with 14 bases left between them. The CDR3 runs to 15 residues.

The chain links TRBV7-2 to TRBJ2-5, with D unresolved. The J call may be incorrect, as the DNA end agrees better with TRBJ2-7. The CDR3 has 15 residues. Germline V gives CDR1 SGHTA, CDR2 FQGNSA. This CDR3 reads CASSLSSQSIYEQYF. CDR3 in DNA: TGTGCCAGCAGCTTAAGTTCCCAATCGATCTACGAGCAGTACTTC.

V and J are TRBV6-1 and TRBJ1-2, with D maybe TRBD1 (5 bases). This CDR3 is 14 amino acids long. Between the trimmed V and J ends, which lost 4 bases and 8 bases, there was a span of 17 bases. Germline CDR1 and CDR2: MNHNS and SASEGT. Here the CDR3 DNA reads TGTGCCAGCAGTGGAGCTAGGGGATTAGGAGGCTACACCTTC. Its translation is CASSGARGLGGYTF.

CDR3 coding DNA: TGTGCCAGCAGTTACGGGTTCGGAGGCGAGCAGTACTTC. It encodes CASSYGFGGEQYF. The chain recombines TRBV6-5 with TRBJ2-7, with TRBD2 as a possible D gene (5 bases). Trimming cost V 2 bases and J 6 bases, with 11 bases left between them. CDR3 length equals 13 residues. Germline CDR1 and CDR2: MNHEY and SVGAGI.

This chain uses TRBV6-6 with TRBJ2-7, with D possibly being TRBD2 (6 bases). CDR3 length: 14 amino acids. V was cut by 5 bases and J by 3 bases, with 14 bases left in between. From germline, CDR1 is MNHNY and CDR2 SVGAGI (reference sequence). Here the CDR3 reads CASSDSGGLYEQYF. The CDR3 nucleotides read TGTGCCAGCAGTGATTCCGGGGGACTCTACGAGCAGTACTTC.

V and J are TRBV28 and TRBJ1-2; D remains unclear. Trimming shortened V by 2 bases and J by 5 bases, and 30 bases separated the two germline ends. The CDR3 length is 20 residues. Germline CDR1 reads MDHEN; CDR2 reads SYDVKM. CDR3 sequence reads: CASSLSGQSGVPDLLYGYTF. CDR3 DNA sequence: TGTGCCAGCAGTTTAAGCGGCCAATCAGGCGTACCCGACCTCCTTTATGGCTACACCTTC.

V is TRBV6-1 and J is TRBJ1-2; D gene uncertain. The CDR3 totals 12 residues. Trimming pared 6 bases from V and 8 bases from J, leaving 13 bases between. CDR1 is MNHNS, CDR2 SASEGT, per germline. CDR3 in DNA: TGTGCCAGCAGATGGGAGTCGTCCGGCTACACCTTC. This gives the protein CASRWESSGYTF.

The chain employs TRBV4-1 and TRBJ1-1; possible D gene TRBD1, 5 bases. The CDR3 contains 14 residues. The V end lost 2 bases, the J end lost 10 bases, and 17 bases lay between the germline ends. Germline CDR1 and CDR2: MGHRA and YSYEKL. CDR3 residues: CASSQPGRAIVAFF. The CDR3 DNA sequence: TGCGCCAGCAGCCAACCTGGCAGGGCGATTGTAGCTTTCTTT.

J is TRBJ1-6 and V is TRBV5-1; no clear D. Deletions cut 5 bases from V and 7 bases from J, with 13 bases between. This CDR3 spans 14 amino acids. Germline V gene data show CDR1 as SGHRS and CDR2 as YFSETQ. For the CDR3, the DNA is TGCGCCAGCAGGACCGACCTAGGCAATTCACCCCTCCACTTT. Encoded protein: CASRTDLGNSPLHF.

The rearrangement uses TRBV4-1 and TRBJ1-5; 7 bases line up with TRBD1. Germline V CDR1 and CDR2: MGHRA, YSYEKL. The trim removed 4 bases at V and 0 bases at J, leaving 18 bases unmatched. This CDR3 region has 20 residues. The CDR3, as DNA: TGCGCCAGCAGCCGAACCACGGGACAGAGGGATTTATATAGCAATCAGCCCCAGCATTTT. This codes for CASSRTTGQRDLYSNQPQHF.

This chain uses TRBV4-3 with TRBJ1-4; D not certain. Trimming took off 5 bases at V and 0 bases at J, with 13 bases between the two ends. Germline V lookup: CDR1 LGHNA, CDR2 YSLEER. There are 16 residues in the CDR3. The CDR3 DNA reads TGCGCCAGCAGCGCCAGCGAGAGGGCAACTAATGAAAAACTGTTTTTT. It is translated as CASSASERATNEKLFF.

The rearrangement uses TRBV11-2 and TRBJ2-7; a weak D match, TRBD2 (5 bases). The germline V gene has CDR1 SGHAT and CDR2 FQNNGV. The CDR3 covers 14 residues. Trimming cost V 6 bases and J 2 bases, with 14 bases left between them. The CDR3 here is CASRDSGVAYEQYF. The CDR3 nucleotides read TGTGCCAGCAGAGACTCCGGGGTCGCCTACGAGCAGTACTTC.

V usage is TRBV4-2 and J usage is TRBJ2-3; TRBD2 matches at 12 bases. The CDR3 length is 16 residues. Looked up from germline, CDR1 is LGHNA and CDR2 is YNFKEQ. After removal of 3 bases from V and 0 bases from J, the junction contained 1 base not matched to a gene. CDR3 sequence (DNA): TGTGCCAGCAGCCAGGGACTAGCGGGTAGCACAGATACGCAGTATTTT. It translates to CASSQGLAGSTDTQYF.

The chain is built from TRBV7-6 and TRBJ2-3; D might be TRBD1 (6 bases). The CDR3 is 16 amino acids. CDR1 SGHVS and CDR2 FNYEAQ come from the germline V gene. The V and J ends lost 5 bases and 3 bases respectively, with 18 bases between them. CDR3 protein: CASSIGDKRITDTQYF. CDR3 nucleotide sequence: TGTGCCAGCAGCATCGGGGACAAAAGAATAACAGATACGCAGTATTTT.

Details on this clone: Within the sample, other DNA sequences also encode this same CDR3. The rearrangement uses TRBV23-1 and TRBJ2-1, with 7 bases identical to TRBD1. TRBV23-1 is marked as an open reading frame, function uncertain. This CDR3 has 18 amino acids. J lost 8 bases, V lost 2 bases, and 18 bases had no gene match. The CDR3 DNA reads TGCGCCAGCAGTCAAATGGGTGGGACAGTAGTAGGTTTCGATGAGCAGTTCTTC. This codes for CASSQMGGTVVGFDEQFF.

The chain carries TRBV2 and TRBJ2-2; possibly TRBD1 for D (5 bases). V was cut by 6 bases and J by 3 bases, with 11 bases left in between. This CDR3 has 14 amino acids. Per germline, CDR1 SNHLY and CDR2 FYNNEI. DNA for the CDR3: TGTGCCAGCAGAGGGCAGGGCTACACCGGGGAGCTGTTTTTT. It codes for CASRGQGYTGELFF.

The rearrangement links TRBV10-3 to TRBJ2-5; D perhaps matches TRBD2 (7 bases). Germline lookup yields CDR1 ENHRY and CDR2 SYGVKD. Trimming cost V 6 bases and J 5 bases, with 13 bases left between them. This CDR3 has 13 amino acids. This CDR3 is CAIREGGSETQYF. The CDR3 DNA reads TGTGCCATCAGGGAGGGGGGGTCTGAGACCCAGTACTTC.

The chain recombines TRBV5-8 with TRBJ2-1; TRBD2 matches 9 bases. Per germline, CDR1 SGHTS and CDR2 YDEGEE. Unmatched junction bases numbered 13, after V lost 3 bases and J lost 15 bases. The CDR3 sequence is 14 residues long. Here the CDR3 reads CASSSTSGGFILFF. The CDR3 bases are TGTGCCAGCAGCTCGACTAGCGGAGGGTTCATCTTGTTCTTC.

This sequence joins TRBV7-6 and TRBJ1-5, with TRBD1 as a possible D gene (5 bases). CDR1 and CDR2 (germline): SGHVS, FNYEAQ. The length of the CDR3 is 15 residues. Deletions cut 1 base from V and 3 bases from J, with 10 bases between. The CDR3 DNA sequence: TGTGCCAGCAGCTTAGGGGGGGGAAACAATCAGCCCCAGCATTTT. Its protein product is CASSLGGGNNQPQHF.

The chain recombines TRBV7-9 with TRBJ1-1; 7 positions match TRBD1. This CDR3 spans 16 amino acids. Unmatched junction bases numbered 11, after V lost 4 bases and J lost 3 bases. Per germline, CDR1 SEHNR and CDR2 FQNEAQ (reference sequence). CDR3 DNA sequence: TGTGCCAGCAGCTCTAGCCTTTATACAGGGGACACTGAAGCTTTCTTT. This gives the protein CASSSSLYTGDTEAFF.